The source of this T cell receptor beta chain is a study of identifying expanded T cells in peripheral blood. General study findings and limits: Differentially abundant clones: 1 to 1.5 between replicates, about 17 at 2 to 3 weeks, less than 20 at four. Approximately two-week clone count variance significantly increased as total template count grew.

Profiling relied on immunoSEQ multiplex PCR, and the TCRdb table lists in-frame clones only, not all of them. This table holds approximately 94,000 clones, approximately 88% found once. Collection occurred without any documented infections or immune events in donors. CDR1 LNHDA and CDR2 SQIVND come from the germline V gene (reference sequence). The CDR3 contains 13 residues. Trimming took off 4 bases at V and 6 bases at J, with 10 bases between the two ends. This clone has just a few counts. Antigen: not known. This TCR was sampled from a person aged 18 to 70 in good health. The specimen sequenced was blood. This chain joins TRBV19 and TRBJ2-1, with D unresolved. CDR3 region: CASSTTTSNEQFF. CDR3 coding DNA: TGTGCCAGTAGTACGACAACCTCCAATGAGCAGTTCTTC.